This paragraph reports one T cell receptor (beta chain). The antigen is unknown. This entry is derived from a study of cytomegalovirus exposure and HLA in healthy donors. Study context: Earlier results showed roughly 110 million unique TCR beta sequences derived from roughly 180 million T cells.

Both 60 Vbeta primers and 13 Jbeta primers went into the PCR. TCRdb's copy holds only in-frame clones and misses some; the assay was immunoSEQ multiplex PCR. The data show 160,000 or so clones, approximately 80% seen once. General study results and limits: With DRB1 most and HLA-C fewest, TCR association rates differed between HLA loci in a later analysis.

Trimming took 2 bases from V and 2 from J, leaving 10 bases between them. Germline CDR1 SGHNT, CDR2 YYREEE (reference sequence). The CDR3 has 14 residues. The clonotype comes from a woman in her forties or fifties in good health and CMV-seronegative. The V call is TRBV5-4, the J call TRBJ1-2; the D is unclear. Sequencing input: PBMCs. The CDR3 coding sequence is TGTGCCAGCAGCTTATTTAGCAGAAACTATGGCTACACCTTC. Translated, it gives CASSLFSRNYGYTF.